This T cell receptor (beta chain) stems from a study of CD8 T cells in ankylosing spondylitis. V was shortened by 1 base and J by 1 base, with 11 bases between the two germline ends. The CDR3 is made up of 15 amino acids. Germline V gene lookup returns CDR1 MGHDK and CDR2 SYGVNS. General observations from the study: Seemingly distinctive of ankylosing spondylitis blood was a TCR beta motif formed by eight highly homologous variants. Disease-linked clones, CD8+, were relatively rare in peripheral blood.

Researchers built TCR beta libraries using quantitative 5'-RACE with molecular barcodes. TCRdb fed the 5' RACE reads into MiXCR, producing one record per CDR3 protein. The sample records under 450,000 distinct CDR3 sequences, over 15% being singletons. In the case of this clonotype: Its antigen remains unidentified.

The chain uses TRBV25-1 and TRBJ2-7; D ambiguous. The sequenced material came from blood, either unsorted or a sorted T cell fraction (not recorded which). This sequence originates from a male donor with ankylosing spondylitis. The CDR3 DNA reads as TGTGCCAGCAGTGAATCCGTCCATGGATCCTACGAGCAGTACTTC. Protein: CASSESVHGSYEQYF.